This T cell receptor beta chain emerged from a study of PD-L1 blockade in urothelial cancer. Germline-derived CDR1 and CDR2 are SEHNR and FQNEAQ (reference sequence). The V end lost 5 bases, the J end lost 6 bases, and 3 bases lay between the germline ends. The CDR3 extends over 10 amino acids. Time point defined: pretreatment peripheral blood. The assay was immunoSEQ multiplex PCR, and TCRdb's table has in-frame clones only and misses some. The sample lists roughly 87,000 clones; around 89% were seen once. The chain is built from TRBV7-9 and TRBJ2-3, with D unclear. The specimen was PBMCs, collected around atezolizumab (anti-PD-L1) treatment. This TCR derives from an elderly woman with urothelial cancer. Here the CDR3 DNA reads TGTGCCAGCAGCGCGGATACGCAGTATTTT. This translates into CASSADTQYF.